This T cell receptor beta chain appears in the sequencing data of a study of blood T cells in healthy people across ages. With a J-beta primer mix and a sample-barcoded 5' primer, a second PCR ran about 7 to 12 cycles. TCRdb reanalysed the 5' RACE reads using MiXCR and keeps one entry per CDR3 protein. The profile shows hundreds of thousands of distinct CDR3 sequences, around 25% of them singletons. V was shortened by 5 bases and J by 12 bases, with 17 bases between the two germline ends. CDR1 is SGHTA and CDR2 is FQGNSA in the germline V gene. The CDR3 extends over 12 amino acids. This clonotype has only a few counts. This sample was shared with a second study, whose subject was T cells of mothers and their children.

Sequencing input: blood. The rearrangement uses TRBV7-2 and TRBJ2-7; D tentatively fits TRBD1 or TRBD2 (5 bases each). This receptor was taken from a boy younger than 18 in good health. Here the CDR3 DNA reads TGTGCCAGCAGCCCGGAATGGGGCCGGGGGTACTTC. Translation gives CASSPEWGRGYF.